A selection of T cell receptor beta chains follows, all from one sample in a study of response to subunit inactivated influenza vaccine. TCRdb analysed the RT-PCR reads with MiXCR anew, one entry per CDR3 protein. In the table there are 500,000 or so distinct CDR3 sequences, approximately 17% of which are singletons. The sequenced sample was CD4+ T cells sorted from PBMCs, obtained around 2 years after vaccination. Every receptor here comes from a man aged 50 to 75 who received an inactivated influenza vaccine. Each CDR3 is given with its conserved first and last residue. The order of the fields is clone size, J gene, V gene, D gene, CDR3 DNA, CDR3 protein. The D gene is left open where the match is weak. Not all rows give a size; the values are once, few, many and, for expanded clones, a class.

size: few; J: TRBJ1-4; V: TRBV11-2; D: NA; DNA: TGTGCCAGCAGCCAGGGCCTACTTAATGAAAAACTGTTTTTT; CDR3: CASSQGLLNEKLFF
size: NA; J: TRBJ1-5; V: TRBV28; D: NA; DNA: TGTGCCAGCGGGATCGATAGCAATCAGCCCCAGCATTTT; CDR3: CASGIDSNQPQHF
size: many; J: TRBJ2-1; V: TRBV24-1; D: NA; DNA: TGTGCCACCAGTGATGCAACAGGTAACAATGAGCAGTTCTTC; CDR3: CATSDATGNNEQFF
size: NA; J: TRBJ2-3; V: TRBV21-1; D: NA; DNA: TGTGCCAGCAGCAAGAGGGGGGACAGGGGCCCAGATACGCAGTATTTT; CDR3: CASSKRGDRGPDTQYF
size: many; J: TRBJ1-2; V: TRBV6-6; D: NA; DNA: TGCGCCAGCAGCCAAGGGAACTATGGCTACACCTTC; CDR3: CASSQGNYGYTF
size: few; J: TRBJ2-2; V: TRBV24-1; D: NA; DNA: TGTGCCACCCACCTCTCAGGCACCGGGGAGCTGTTTTTT; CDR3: CATHLSGTGELFF
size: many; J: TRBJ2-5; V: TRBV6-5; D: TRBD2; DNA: TGTGCCAGCAGTTTCGGACTAGCGGGGGGCCAAGAGACCCAGTACTTC; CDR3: CASSFGLAGGQETQYF
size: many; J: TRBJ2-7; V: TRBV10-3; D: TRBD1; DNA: TGTGCCACCCTTTCCACCGGGACAGGGGGCGGCGAGCAGTACTTC; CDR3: CATLSTGTGGGEQYF
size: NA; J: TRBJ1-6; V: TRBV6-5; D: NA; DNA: TGTGCCAGCAGTTACGGGGCCGGCAATTCACCCCTCCACTTT; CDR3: CASSYGAGNSPLHF
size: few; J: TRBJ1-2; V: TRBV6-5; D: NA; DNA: TGTGCCAGCAGTTACCTCGTTACAGCTAACTATGGCTACACCTTC; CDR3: CASSYLVTANYGYTF
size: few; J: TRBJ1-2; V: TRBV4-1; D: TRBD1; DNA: TGCGCCAGCAGCCAAGTTCCCGGACAGGCGGCGGTAGGCTACACCTTC; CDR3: CASSQVPGQAAVGYTF
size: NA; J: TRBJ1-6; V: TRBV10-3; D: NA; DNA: TGTGCCATCAGTGAACCCCAGGGTTCACCCCTCCACTTT; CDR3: CAISEPQGSPLHF
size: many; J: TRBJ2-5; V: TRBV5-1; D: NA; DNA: TGCGCCAGCAGCTTGGATACAGGGAATTATGGGACCCAGTACTTC; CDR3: CASSLDTGNYGTQYF
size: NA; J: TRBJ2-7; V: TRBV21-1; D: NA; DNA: TGTGCCAGCAGCAAAAAGAGGGAGTACTTC; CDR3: CASSKKREYF
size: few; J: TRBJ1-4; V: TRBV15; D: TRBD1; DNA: TGTGCCACCAGCAACTCGGACAGGGAGGGTGAAAAACTGTTTTTT; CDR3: CATSNSDREGEKLFF
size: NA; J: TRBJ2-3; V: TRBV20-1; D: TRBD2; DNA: TGCAGTGCTAGCCGGGAGGGCCGGGCAGATACGCAGTATTTT; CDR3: CSASREGRADTQYF
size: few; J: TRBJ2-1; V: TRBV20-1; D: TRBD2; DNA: TGCAGTGCCTATATTAGCGGGAGGCCCTTTGAGCAGTTCTTC; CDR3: CSAYISGRPFEQFF
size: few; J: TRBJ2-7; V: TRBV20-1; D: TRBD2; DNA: TGCAGTGCTAGAGGCCTAGCGGGAGATCCCTACGAGCAGTACTTC; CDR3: CSARGLAGDPYEQYF
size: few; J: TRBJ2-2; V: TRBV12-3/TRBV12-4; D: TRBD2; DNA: TGTGCCAGCAGTTTGGGACTAGCGGGGTACACCGGGGAGCTGTTTTTT; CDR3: CASSLGLAGYTGELFF
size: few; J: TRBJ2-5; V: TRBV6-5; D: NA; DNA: TGTGCCAGCAGTTACTCCTTGGGGGAGACCCAGTACTTC; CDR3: CASSYSLGETQYF